The clone carrying this T cell receptor beta chain came up many times. No antigen is known for it. Scientists amplified the TCR beta CDR3 regions from RNA transcripts. HTBI primers primed a first-round RT-PCR, and a second-round multiplex PCR followed. Using its own MiXCR run on the multiplex PCR reads, TCRdb lists one record per CDR3 protein. Among approximately 460,000 distinct CDR3 sequences, about an eighth were seen once, and the ten largest hold 8% to 10%. This specimen comes from a study of Graves' ophthalmopathy and Graves' hyperthyroidism. Background on the study: Peripheral blood was collected at initial diagnosis, before any treatment. Study results and caveats: Blood also contained most of the expanded thyroid clonotypes above 0.001 frequency.

Someone took the PBMCs out of approximately 9 ml of fresh peripheral blood. The TCR originated in a woman in her 30s with Graves' ophthalmopathy. The source material was blood.

The CDR3 DNA reads as TGTGCCAGCAGCCAGAGACAGGGGGCGCGCTACGAGCAGTACTTC. It specifies CASSQRQGARYEQYF. The chain carries TRBV12-3 or TRBV12-4 and TRBJ2-7; 10 nucleotides align to TRBD1. V lost 6 bases and J lost 3; bases outside the gene matches: 8. There are 15 residues in the CDR3.